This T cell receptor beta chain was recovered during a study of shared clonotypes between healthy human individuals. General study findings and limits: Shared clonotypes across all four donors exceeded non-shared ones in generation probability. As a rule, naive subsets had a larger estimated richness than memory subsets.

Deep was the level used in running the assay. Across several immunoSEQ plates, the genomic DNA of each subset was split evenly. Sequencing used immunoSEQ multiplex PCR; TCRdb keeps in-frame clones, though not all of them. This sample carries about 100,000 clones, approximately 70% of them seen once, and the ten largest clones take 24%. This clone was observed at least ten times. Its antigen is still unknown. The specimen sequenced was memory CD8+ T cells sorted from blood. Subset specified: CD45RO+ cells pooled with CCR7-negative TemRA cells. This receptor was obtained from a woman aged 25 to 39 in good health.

CDR3: CASSPGQENEKLFF. In DNA form, the CDR3 reads TGTGCCAGCAGCCCAGGACAGGAAAATGAAAAACTGTTTTTT. The chain employs TRBV4-2 and TRBJ1-4; 7 positions match TRBD1. The germline gives CDR1 LGHNA, CDR2 YNFKEQ. J gave up 5 bases and V 4 bases, and 4 bases lay outside the gene matches. The CDR3 contains 14 residues.